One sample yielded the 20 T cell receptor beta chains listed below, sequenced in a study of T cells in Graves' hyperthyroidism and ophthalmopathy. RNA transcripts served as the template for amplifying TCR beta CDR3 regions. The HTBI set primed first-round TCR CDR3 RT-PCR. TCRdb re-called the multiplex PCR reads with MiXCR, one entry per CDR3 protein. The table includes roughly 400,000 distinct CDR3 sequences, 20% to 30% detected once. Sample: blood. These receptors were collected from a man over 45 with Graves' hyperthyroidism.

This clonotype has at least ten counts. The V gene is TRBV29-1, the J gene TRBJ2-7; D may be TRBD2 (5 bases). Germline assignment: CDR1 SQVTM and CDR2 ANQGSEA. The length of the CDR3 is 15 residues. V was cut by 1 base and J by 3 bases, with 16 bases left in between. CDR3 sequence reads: CSVEGWAGGLYEQYF. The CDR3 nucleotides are TGCAGCGTTGAAGGTTGGGCCGGCGGGCTCTACGAGCAGTACTTC.

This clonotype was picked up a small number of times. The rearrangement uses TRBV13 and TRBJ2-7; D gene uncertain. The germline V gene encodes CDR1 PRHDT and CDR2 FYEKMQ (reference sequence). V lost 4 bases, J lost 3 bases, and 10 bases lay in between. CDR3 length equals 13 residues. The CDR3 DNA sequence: TGTGCCAGCAGCTCCCCGAAGTTCTACGAGCAGTACTTC. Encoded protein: CASSSPKFYEQYF.

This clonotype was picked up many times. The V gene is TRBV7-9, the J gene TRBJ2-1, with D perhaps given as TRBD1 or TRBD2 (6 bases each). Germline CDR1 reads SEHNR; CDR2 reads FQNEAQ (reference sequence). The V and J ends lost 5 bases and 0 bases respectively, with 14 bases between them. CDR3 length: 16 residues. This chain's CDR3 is CASSLRGPGSYNEQFF. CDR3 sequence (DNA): TGTGCCAGCAGCCTCCGGGGGCCGGGCTCCTACAATGAGCAGTTCTTC.

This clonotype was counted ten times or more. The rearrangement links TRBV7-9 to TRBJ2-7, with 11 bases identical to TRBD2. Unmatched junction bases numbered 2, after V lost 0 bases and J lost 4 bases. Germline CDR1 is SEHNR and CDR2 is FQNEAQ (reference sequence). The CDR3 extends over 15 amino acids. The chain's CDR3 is CASSLAVAGGYEQYF. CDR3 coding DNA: TGTGCCAGCAGCTTAGCGGTAGCGGGAGGGTACGAGCAGTACTTC.

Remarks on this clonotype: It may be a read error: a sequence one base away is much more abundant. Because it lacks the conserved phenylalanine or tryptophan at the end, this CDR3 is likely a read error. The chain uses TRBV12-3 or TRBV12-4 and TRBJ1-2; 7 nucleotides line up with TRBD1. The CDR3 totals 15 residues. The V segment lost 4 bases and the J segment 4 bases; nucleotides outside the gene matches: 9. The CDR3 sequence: CASSYRQGGGYGYTL. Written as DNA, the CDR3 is TGTGCCAGCAGTTATCGACAGGGTGGGGGCTATGGCTACACCCTC.

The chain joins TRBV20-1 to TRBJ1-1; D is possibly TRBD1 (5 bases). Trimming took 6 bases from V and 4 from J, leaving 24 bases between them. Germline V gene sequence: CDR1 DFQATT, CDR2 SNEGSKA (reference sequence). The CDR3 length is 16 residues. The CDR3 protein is CSATHPGGKGATEAFF. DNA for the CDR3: TGCAGTGCAACCCACCCGGGCGGGAAAGGGGCCACTGAAGCTTTCTTT.

DNA for the CDR3: TGTGCCCGGACCCGAGGTGGGAGTAACGCCTACGAGCAGTACTTC. This sequence encodes CARTRGGSNAYEQYF. The chain joins TRBV30 to TRBJ2-7; perhaps TRBD2 as D (5 bases). The CDR3 spans 15 residues. Germline values: CDR1 GTSNPN, CDR2 SVGIG (reference sequence). The V end was cut by 8 bases, the J end by 2 bases, with 22 bases between.

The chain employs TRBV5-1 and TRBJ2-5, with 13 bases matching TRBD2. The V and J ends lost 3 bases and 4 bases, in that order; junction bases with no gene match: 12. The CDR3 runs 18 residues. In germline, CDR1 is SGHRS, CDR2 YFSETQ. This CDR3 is CASSSPRTSGRGRETQYF. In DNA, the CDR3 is TGCGCCAGCAGCTCCCCCCGGACTAGCGGGAGAGGTCGAGAGACCCAGTACTTC.

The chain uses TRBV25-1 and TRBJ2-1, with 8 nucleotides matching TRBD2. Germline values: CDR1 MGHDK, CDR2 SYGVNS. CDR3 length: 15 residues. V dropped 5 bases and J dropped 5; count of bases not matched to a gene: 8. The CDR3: CASSSGTRRHNEQFF. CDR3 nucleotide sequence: TGTGCCAGCAGTTCCGGGACTAGGCGTCACAATGAGCAGTTCTTC.

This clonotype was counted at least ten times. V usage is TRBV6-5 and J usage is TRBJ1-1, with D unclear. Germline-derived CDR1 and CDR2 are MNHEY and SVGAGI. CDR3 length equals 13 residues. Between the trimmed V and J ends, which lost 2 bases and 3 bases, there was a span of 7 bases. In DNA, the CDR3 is TGTGCCAGCAGTTACGTTAGGGACACTGAAGCTTTCTTT. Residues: CASSYVRDTEAFF.

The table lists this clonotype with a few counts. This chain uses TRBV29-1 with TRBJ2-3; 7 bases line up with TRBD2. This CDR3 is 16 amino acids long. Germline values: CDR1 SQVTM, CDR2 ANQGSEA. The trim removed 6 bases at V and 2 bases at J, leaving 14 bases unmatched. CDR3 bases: TGCAGCGTCCAGGGACTAACTGGCTACCACACAGATACGCAGTATTTT. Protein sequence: CSVQGLTGYHTDTQYF.

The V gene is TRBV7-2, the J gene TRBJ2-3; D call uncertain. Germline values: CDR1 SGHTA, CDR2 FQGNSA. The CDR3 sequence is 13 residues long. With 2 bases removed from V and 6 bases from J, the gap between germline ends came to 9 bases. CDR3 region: CASSLQMGDTQYF. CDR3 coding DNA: TGTGCCAGCAGCTTACAGATGGGGGATACGCAGTATTTT. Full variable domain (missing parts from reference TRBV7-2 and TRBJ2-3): GAGVSQSPSNKVTEKGKDVELRCDPISGHTALYWYRQSLGQGLEFLIYFQGNSAPDKSGLPSDRFSAERTGGSVSTLTIQRTQQEDSAVYLCASSLQMGDTQYFGPGTRLTVL.

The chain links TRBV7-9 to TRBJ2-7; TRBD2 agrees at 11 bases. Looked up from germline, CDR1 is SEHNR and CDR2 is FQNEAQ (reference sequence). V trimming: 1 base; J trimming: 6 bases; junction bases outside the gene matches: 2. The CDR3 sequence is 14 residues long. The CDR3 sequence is CASSLGGLAAEQYF. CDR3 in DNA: TGTGCCAGCAGCTTAGGGGGACTAGCGGCCGAGCAGTACTTC.

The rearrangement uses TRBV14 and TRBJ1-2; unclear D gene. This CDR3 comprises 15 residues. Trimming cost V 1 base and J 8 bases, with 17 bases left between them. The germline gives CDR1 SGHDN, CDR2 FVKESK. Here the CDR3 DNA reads TGTGCCAGCAGCCAAGGGGCAGTACCTCGGGTCGGCTACACCTTC. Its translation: CASSQGAVPRVGYTF.

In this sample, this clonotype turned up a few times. The CDR3 region is CASSSPFDRAPNEKLFF. For the CDR3, the DNA is TGTGCCAGCAGTTCCCCATTCGACAGGGCCCCTAATGAAAAACTGTTTTTT. The chain links TRBV28 to TRBJ1-4, with 7 bases identical to TRBD1. The germline gives CDR1 MDHEN, CDR2 SYDVKM. This CDR3 is 17 amino acids long. Unmatched junction bases numbered 11, after V lost 4 bases and J lost 3 bases.

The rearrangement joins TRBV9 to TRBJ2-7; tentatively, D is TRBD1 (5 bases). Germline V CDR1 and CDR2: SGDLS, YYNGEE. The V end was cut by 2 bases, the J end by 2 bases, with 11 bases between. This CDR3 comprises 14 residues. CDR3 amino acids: CASSVADTTYEQYF. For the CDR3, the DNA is TGTGCCAGCAGCGTTGCGGACACGACCTACGAGCAGTACTTC.

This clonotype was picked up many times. DNA of the CDR3: TGTGCCAGCAGAGCCGGGGTCGAGACCCAGTACTTC. Amino acid sequence: CASRAGVETQYF. The chain couples TRBV12-3 or TRBV12-4 to TRBJ2-5, with D perhaps matching TRBD2 (5 bases). The V gene lost 6 bases and the J gene lost 5 bases, with 10 bases spanning the gap. The CDR3 has 12 residues.

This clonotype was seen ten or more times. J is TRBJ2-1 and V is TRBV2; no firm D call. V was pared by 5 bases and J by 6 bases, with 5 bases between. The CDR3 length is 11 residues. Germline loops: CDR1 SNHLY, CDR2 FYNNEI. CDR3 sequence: CASSSLNEQFF. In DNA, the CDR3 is TGTGCCAGCAGTTCCCTCAATGAGCAGTTCTTC.

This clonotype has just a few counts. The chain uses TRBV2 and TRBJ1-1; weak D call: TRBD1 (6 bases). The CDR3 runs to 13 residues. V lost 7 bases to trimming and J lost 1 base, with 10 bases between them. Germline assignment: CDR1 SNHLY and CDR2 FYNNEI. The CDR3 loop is CASTLQGNTEAFF. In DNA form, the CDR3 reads TGTGCCAGCACCCTACAGGGGAACACTGAAGCTTTCTTT. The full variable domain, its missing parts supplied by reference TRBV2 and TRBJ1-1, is EPEVTQTPSHQVTQMGQEVILRCVPISNHLYFYWYRQILGQKVEFLVSFYNNEISEKSEIFDDQFSVERPDGSNFTLKIRSTKLEDSAMYFCASTLQGNTEAFFGQGTRLTVV.

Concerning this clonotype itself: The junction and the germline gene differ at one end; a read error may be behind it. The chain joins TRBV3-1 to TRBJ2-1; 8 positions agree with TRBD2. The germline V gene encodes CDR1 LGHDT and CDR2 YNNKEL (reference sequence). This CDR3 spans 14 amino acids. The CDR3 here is CASSFREGRDEQFF. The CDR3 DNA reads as TGCGCCAGCAGCTTCCGGGAGGGGAGGGATGAGCAGTTCTTC.